The T cell receptor (beta chain) described here comes from a study of identical twins. The study, taken as a whole, reports: The authors noted that invariant MAIT and iNKT cells could partly confound zero-insertion analyses.

TCRdb redid the calling of the 5' RACE reads with MiXCR, one entry per CDR3 protein. Here the sample spans a few hundred thousand distinct CDR3 sequences, around 8.3% being singletons. The junction had 2 bases not matched to a gene; V was cut back by 5 bases and J by 0 bases. The CDR3 consists of 15 residues. A word on this clonotype: Its target is unknown.

The sample was also reused in another study, on yellow fever vaccine responses in identical twins.

This chain uses TRBV12-3 or TRBV12-4 with TRBJ1-4; TRBD1 aligns across 8 bases. The sequence derives from a woman between 18 and 29 years old in good health. Sequencing was carried out using CD8+ T cells sorted from blood. CDR3 region: CASSPGGSTNEKLFF. CDR3 bases: TGTGCCAGCAGTCCAGGGGGCTCAACTAATGAAAAACTGTTTTTT.